This TCR beta chain was obtained from a study of human T cells and chemical hapten exposure. This clonotype was seen a handful of times. With V trimmed by 7 bases and J by 4 bases, 12 bases remained unmatched. The CDR3 has 16 residues. Germline V gene data show CDR1 as MDHEN and CDR2 as SYDVKM. TCRdb itself ran the RACE reads through MiXCR, one entry per CDR3 protein. The sample lists about 380,000 distinct CDR3 sequences, about 4.8% occurring once. The time point: patch test 1, 2 weeks after DPC sensitization. Treatment here: therapeutic diphenylcyclopropenone sensitization with weekly scalp DPC. The receptor comes from a woman aged 45 to 65 with alopecia areata. Some clones in this sample may be carry-over from other donors' samples. The chain links TRBV28 to TRBJ1-3, with 8 bases identical to TRBD1. The specimen comprised whole blood, sampled in connection with sensitization to the hapten diphenylcyclopropenone (DPC). The CDR3 is CASIPFQGAQGNTIYF. The CDR3 DNA reads TGTGCCAGCATTCCCTTCCAGGGGGCGCAGGGAAACACCATATATTTT. The full variable domain, completed using reference TRBV28 and TRBJ1-3, is DVKVTQSSRYLVKRTGEKVFLECVQDMDHENMFWYRQDPGLGLRLIYFSYDVKMKEKGDIPEGYSVSREKKERFSLILESASTNQTSMYLCASIPFQGAQGNTIYFGEGSWLTVV.